This T cell receptor (beta chain) emerged from a study of blood T cells in healthy people across ages. This clonotype was seen ten or more times. Its antigen is still unknown. This CDR3 spans 16 amino acids. V dropped 5 bases and J dropped 5 bases, with 19 bases sitting between them. Study-level results: Roughly linearly, TCR beta diversity per million T cells fell as age increased.

Next came a second PCR, run for about 7 to 12 cycles, which used a sample-barcoded 5' primer along with a J-beta primer mix. TCRdb reprocessed the 5' RACE reads with MiXCR, giving one entry per CDR3 protein. The sample has more than 750,000 distinct CDR3 sequences; 25% to 30% are singletons. These data also featured in a second study, about T cells of mothers and their children.

The sequencing input was blood. The chain joins TRBV12-3 or TRBV12-4 to TRBJ2-1; perhaps TRBD1 as D (5 bases). This TCR derives from a woman aged 40 to 49 in good health. This chain's CDR3 is CASSPRGARAHNEQFF. The CDR3 DNA follows: TGTGCCAGCAGTCCCCGTGGAGCCAGGGCCCACAATGAGCAGTTCTTC.